Each of the 7 T cell receptor beta chains below was sequenced from the same sample in a study of naive and memory T cell subsets. Study findings and constraints: Naive repertoires, especially CD8, held a few larger clonotypes, possibly memory cells re-expressing CD45RA.

Both TRBC1 and TRBC2 were covered by a beta constant-region primer of two equimolar oligonucleotides. Four rounds of PCR amplified the ligated cDNA using nested alpha and beta constant-region primers plus SP2. TCRdb re-derived calls from the UMI-ligation and nested PCR reads in MiXCR, one entry per CDR3 protein. This sample has around 140,000 distinct CDR3 sequences, with over 20% found just once. The antigens for these receptors are not known. What was sequenced was naive CD4+ T cells from blood. The source is a human donor in good health.

This clonotype was detected a few times. The gene calls are TRBV2 and TRBJ2-1, with D hard to call. Germline lookup yields CDR1 SNHLY and CDR2 FYNNEI. Trimming left V 6 bases short and J 6 bases short, with 12 bases between. The CDR3 contains 13 residues. This chain's CDR3 is CASRRETPNEQFF. The CDR3 DNA is TGTGCCAGCAGACGAGAGACTCCCAATGAGCAGTTCTTC.

This sequence joins TRBV6-5 and TRBJ2-2; the match to TRBD2 covers 9 bases. The CDR3 spans 16 residues. The germline V gene has CDR1 MNHEY and CDR2 SVGAGI. The J segment lost 6 bases and the V segment lost 2 bases, leaving 7 bases of the junction unmatched. The CDR3 coding sequence is TGTGCCAGCAGTTACGGGGCGGGAGGGCTCGCCGGGGAGCTGTTTTTT. Its protein product is CASSYGAGGLAGELFF.

This clonotype has a handful of counts. This sequence joins TRBV7-2 and TRBJ2-7; no definite D call. V was cut by 2 bases and J by 7 bases, with 15 bases left in between. Germline CDR1 and CDR2: SGHTA and FQGNSA. The CDR3 is 14 amino acids. The CDR3 nucleotides are TGTGCCAGCAGCTTATCGACGGGTTTGGGGGAGCAGTACTTC. This sequence encodes CASSLSTGLGEQYF.

This chain joins TRBV20-1 and TRBJ2-4, with D possibly TRBD2 on 6 matching bases. V was cut by 0 bases and J by 3 bases, with 15 bases left in between. Per germline, CDR1 DFQATT and CDR2 SNEGSKA (reference sequence). CDR3 length: 16 residues. DNA of the CDR3: TGCAGTGCTAGAGAAGGACTAACCAGAGACAAAAACATTCAGTACTTC. Its protein is CSAREGLTRDKNIQYF.

This clonotype has a handful of counts. The rearrangement links TRBV7-6 to TRBJ1-1; D remains unclear. Trimming shortened V by 1 base and J by 4 bases, and 10 bases separated the two germline ends. The CDR3 spans 14 residues. Per germline, CDR1 SGHVS and CDR2 FNYEAQ. The CDR3 nucleotides are TGTGCCAGCAGCTTAGGGCAGGCGAGCACTGAAGCTTTCTTT. Its protein product is CASSLGQASTEAFF.

This clonotype came up many times. This rearrangement joins TRBV9 to TRBJ2-2; D unclear. V was shortened by 4 bases and J by 1 base, with 2 bases between the two germline ends. The CDR3 consists of 12 residues. CDR1 and CDR2 (germline): SGDLS, YYNGEE. This CDR3 is CASSWNTGELFF. CDR3 in DNA: TGTGCCAGCAGCTGGAACACCGGGGAGCTGTTTTTT.

This clonotype appeared a few times. The genes are TRBV24-1 and TRBJ2-3, with 10 bases identical to TRBD1. CDR1 is KGHDR and CDR2 is SFDVKD in the germline V gene. Trimming removed 5 bases from V and 3 bases from J; junction bases left unmatched: 4. This CDR3 region has 15 residues. The CDR3 DNA follows: TGTGCCACCAGTGGGGGACAGGGGCCTACAGATACGCAGTATTTT. Amino acids: CATSGGQGPTDTQYF.